These 30 T cell receptor beta chains originate from one sample sequenced in a study of T cell repertoires in cytomegalovirus infection. MiXCR, run by TCRdb on the reads, gives a single entry per CDR3 protein. The sample yields more than 650,000 distinct CDR3 sequences, about a third seen once. Sequenced input: PBMCs. The receptors here all came from a human donor in good health (CMV status not recorded). Some clones in this sample may be carry-over from other donors' samples.

As to this clonotype: This may be a read error: a much more frequent sequence differs by one nucleotide. The chain uses TRBV7-8 and TRBJ2-3, with 8 bases aligning to TRBD1. The V gene's germline CDR1 is SGHVS and CDR2 FQNEAQ. This CDR3 has 15 amino acids. The CDR3 nucleotides read TGTGACAGCAGCAAAACCAGGGGGCAAATAGATACGCAGTATTTT. Amino acid sequence: CDSSKTRGQIDTQYF.

As regards this clonotype: A much more abundant neighbour one base away suggests this may be a read error. The chain combines TRBV6-2 or TRBV6-3 with TRBJ1-5; no reliable D call. V was trimmed by 9 bases and J by 0 bases, leaving 21 bases between them. CDR1 and CDR2 (germline): MNHEY, SVGEGT. The CDR3 spans 17 residues. This CDR3 reads CASRRASGTHSNQPQHF. CDR3 in DNA: TGTGCCAGTCGGCGGGCCTCCGGTACTCATAGCAATCAGCCCCAGCATTTT.

This clonotype was seen just once. The chain uses TRBV5-6 and TRBJ2-1; maybe TRBD2 (6 bases). Trimming stripped 1 base from V and 3 bases from J, with 8 bases between. CDR1 SGHDT and CDR2 YYEEEE come from the germline V gene. The CDR3 runs to 14 residues. CDR3 DNA: TGTGCCAGCAGCTTGCCGGGAGTCTACAATGAGCAGTTCTTC. This codes for CASSLPGVYNEQFF.

The chain joins TRBV7-9 to TRBJ1-4; 7 bases are shared with TRBD1. There are 16 residues in the CDR3. The germline CDR1 and CDR2 sequences are SEHNR and FQNEAQ (reference sequence). J lost 4 bases, V lost 4 bases, and 9 bases had no gene match. CDR3 nucleotides: TGTGCCAGCAGCTCCTCGCGGAGGGGGCGTAATGAAAAACTGTTTTTT. Amino acid sequence: CASSSSRRGRNEKLFF.

A few counts support this clonotype. V usage is TRBV27 and J usage is TRBJ2-1; 9 nucleotides match TRBD1. The CDR3 spans 13 residues. Germline CDR1 reads MNHEY; CDR2 reads SMNVEV (reference sequence). Unmatched junction bases numbered 2, after V lost 8 bases and J lost 3 bases. The CDR3 DNA follows: TGTGCCAGCGGGACAGGGTACTACAATGAGCAGTTCTTC. Its protein is CASGTGYYNEQFF.

This rearrangement joins TRBV19 to TRBJ2-7; 8 bases are shared with TRBD1. Losses at the gene ends were 6 bases for V and 7 bases for J; bases not matched to a gene: 8. Germline V gene sequence: CDR1 LNHDA, CDR2 SQIVND (reference sequence). The CDR3 totals 13 residues. The CDR3, as DNA: TGTGCCAGTAGCCCAATCCGGGACAGGGAGCAGTACTTC. Translated: CASSPIRDREQYF.

This clonotype was observed at least ten times. The V call is TRBV2, the J call TRBJ1-5; 9 nucleotides align to TRBD1. Trimming at V came to 5 bases and at J to 7 bases, leaving 9 bases not matched to a gene. Germline V gene data show CDR1 as SNHLY and CDR2 as FYNNEI. The CDR3 loop spans 15 amino acids. For the CDR3, the DNA is TGTGCCAGCAGTTCCACGACAGGGGGGAGACAGCCCCAGCATTTT. It encodes CASSSTTGGRQPQHF.

The chain has TRBV2 and TRBJ2-1; 11 bases agree with TRBD2. There are 19 residues in the CDR3. The junction had 13 bases not matched to a gene; V was cut back by 1 base and J by 5 bases. Germline V lookup: CDR1 SNHLY, CDR2 FYNNEI. The CDR3 loop is CASSEDGLAGGEYDNEQFF. For the CDR3, the DNA is TGTGCCAGCAGTGAAGACGGGTTAGCGGGGGGGGAATACGACAATGAGCAGTTCTTC.

This clonotype was observed a handful of times. The CDR3 DNA sequence: TGTGCCAGCAGCTTAGCGCCTGGGGTTGGGGACAATGAGCAGTTCTTC. It specifies CASSLAPGVGDNEQFF. V gene TRBV7-2 combines with J gene TRBJ2-1; D unclear. V was clipped by 0 bases and J by 5 bases, with 14 bases between them. This CDR3 contains 16 residues. Germline assignment: CDR1 SGHTA and CDR2 FQGNSA.

J is TRBJ2-7 and V is TRBV5-6; D uncertain. Germline-derived CDR1 and CDR2 are SGHDT and YYEEEE. The CDR3 consists of 14 residues. With 2 bases removed from V and 0 bases from J, the gap between germline ends came to 9 bases. The CDR3 DNA reads TGTGCCAGCAGCTTTTCGAGGTTCTCCTACGAGCAGTACTTC. Amino acids: CASSFSRFSYEQYF.

This rearrangement joins TRBV2 to TRBJ1-4, with TRBD1 matching 8 bases. The V segment lost 4 bases and the J segment 7 bases; nucleotides outside the gene matches: 5. Per germline, CDR1 SNHLY and CDR2 FYNNEI. This CDR3 comprises 14 residues. The CDR3 sequence: CASSGGQGSEKLFF. CDR3 sequence (DNA): TGTGCCAGCAGTGGAGGACAGGGAAGTGAAAAACTGTTTTTT.

This clonotype has a handful of counts. V and J are TRBV27 and TRBJ2-7; the D gene is possibly TRBD2 (5 bases). Trimming pared 3 bases from V and 1 base from J, leaving 7 bases between. In germline, CDR1 is MNHEY, CDR2 SMNVEV (reference sequence). This CDR3 has 13 amino acids. The CDR3 sequence: CASSFGISYEQYF. CDR3 coding DNA: TGTGCCAGCAGTTTCGGGATTTCCTACGAGCAGTACTTC.

The chain combines TRBV12-3 or TRBV12-4 with TRBJ1-1, with a possible D match to TRBD1 (5 bases). V lost 6 bases and J 1 base, leaving 12 bases between the germline ends. The CDR3 contains 14 residues. This chain's CDR3 is CASRKHQGNTEAFF. The CDR3 region has the DNA TGTGCCAGCAGGAAACACCAGGGGAACACTGAAGCTTTCTTT.

The gene calls are TRBV7-2 and TRBJ1-6; 9 bases fit TRBD1. The CDR3 runs 16 residues. V shed 1 base and J 7 bases; nucleotides not matched to a gene: 5. The V gene's germline CDR1 is SGHTA and CDR2 FQGNSA. CDR3 region: CASSLVGTGLNSPLHF. As DNA, the CDR3 is TGTGCCAGCAGCTTAGTTGGGACAGGGCTAAATTCACCCCTCCACTTT.

This clonotype was detected only a few times. The chain employs TRBV27 and TRBJ1-2; 7 nucleotides align to TRBD1. This CDR3 contains 16 residues. Germline V gene sequence: CDR1 MNHEY, CDR2 SMNVEV (reference sequence). J was trimmed by 6 bases and V by 4 bases; bases with no gene match: 14. This chain's CDR3 is CASSSLGTERIHGYTF. The CDR3 DNA reads TGTGCCAGCAGTTCACTCGGGACAGAACGGATCCATGGCTACACCTTC.

This clonotype was counted ten times or more. The rearrangement joins TRBV6-1 to TRBJ1-5; maybe TRBD1 (6 bases). The CDR3 totals 14 residues. Germline values: CDR1 MNHNS, CDR2 SASEGT. V was shortened by 6 bases and J by 2 bases, with 11 bases between the two germline ends. The chain's CDR3 is CASRGTGRNQPQHF. The CDR3 nucleotides are TGTGCCAGCAGGGGAACAGGGCGCAATCAGCCCCAGCATTTT.

The chain employs TRBV5-6 and TRBJ1-1, with D unclear. The CDR3 runs 13 residues. Trimming took off 4 bases at V and 4 bases at J, with 11 bases between the two ends. Per the germline V gene, CDR1 is SGHDT and CDR2 is YYEEEE. This CDR3 reads CASSPGALTEAFF. Written as DNA, the CDR3 is TGTGCCAGCAGCCCCGGAGCACTCACTGAAGCTTTCTTT.

V gene TRBV29-1 combines with J gene TRBJ1-1; D is possibly TRBD1 (6 bases). This CDR3 has 12 residues. Per germline, CDR1 SQVTM and CDR2 ANQGSEA. With 7 bases removed from V and 1 base from J, the gap between germline ends came to 10 bases. The CDR3 loop is CSAGQPNTEAFF. The CDR3 DNA reads as TGCAGCGCCGGACAGCCGAACACTGAAGCTTTCTTT.

Regarding this clonotype: One junction end disagrees with the germline gene, perhaps due to a read error. This rearrangement joins TRBV6-8 to TRBJ2-1; no firm D call. This CDR3 has 14 residues. Germline V CDR1 and CDR2: MNHGY, SAAAGT. The CDR3 DNA reads as TGTGCAAGCAGAGATAGAGGCGTCTACAATGATCAGTTCTTC. Encoded protein: CASRDRGVYNDQFF.

V usage is TRBV5-1 and J usage is TRBJ2-7, with TRBD1 as a possible D gene (5 bases). Germline V gene sequence: CDR1 SGHRS, CDR2 YFSETQ. The CDR3 length is 16 residues. Trimming took 0 bases from V and 0 from J, leaving 13 bases between them. This CDR3 is CASSLAVGRPSYEQYF. The CDR3 coding sequence is TGCGCCAGCAGCTTGGCCGTGGGGCGACCCTCCTACGAGCAGTACTTC.

This clonotype was counted many times. The rearrangement joins TRBV7-2 to TRBJ2-1; 12 positions agree with TRBD2. This CDR3 contains 15 residues. After removal of 5 bases from V and 5 bases from J, the junction contained 4 bases not matched to a gene. Per germline, CDR1 SGHTA and CDR2 FQGNSA. CDR3 protein: CASSPWTSGNNEQFF. DNA for the CDR3: TGTGCCAGCAGCCCCTGGACTAGCGGGAACAATGAGCAGTTCTTC.

This clonotype was seen a few times. The chain links TRBV6-1 to TRBJ1-5, with 7 bases lining up with TRBD1. CDR1 and CDR2 from the germline V gene are MNHNS and SASEGT. With 6 bases clipped from V and 0 bases from J, the junction kept 8 bases outside the gene matches. This CDR3 has 16 amino acids. The CDR3 reads CASSTGAQGSNQPQHF. CDR3 in DNA: TGTGCCAGCAGCACAGGGGCGCAAGGTAGCAATCAGCCCCAGCATTTT.

This clonotype was seen a handful of times. This chain uses TRBV7-2 with TRBJ1-5; unclear D gene. CDR1 and CDR2 (germline): SGHTA, FQGNSA. Trimming took off 3 bases at V and 3 bases at J, with 9 bases between the two ends. CDR3 length: 14 amino acids. The CDR3: CASSFRAVNQPQHF. The CDR3 DNA sequence: TGTGCCAGCAGCTTCCGGGCGGTCAATCAGCCCCAGCATTTT. Using reference TRBV7-2 and TRBJ1-5 for the parts outside the CDR3, the full variable domain is GAGVSQSPSNKVTEKGKDVELRCDPISGHTALYWYRQSLGQGLEFLIYFQGNSAPDKSGLPSDRFSAERTGGSVSTLTIQRTQQEDSAVYLCASSFRAVNQPQHFGDGTRLSIL.

The sample holds a few counts of this clonotype. The chain joins TRBV7-6 to TRBJ2-3; D unclear. The V end was cut by 7 bases, the J end by 1 base, with 18 bases between. The CDR3 runs 16 residues. Germline V CDR1 and CDR2: SGHVS, FNYEAQ. The CDR3 DNA reads as TGTGCCAGCACGAGTCCGTCCTACGCGGGCACAGATACGCAGTATTTT. It specifies CASTSPSYAGTDTQYF.

The V gene is TRBV6-5, the J gene TRBJ2-7; perhaps D is TRBD1 or TRBD2 (5 bases each). V lost 6 bases and J 2 bases, leaving 14 bases between the germline ends. Germline CDR1 MNHEY, CDR2 SVGAGI. The CDR3 is 14 residues long. As DNA, the CDR3 is TGTGCCAGCAGAACCGGGACCGAACCCTACGAGCAGTACTTC. It translates to CASRTGTEPYEQYF.

This clonotype was detected a few times. The chain combines TRBV6-1 with TRBJ2-7; 11 bases match TRBD2. The junction had 14 bases not matched to a gene; V was cut back by 7 bases and J by 3 bases. The V gene's germline CDR1 is MNHNS and CDR2 SASEGT. CDR3 length equals 17 residues. CDR3 nucleotide sequence: TGTGCCAGCACCCTGGGGTTCGGGACTAGCGGAATCTACGAGCAGTACTTC. Amino acids: CASTLGFGTSGIYEQYF.

The chain is built from TRBV27 and TRBJ2-1; maybe TRBD1 (6 bases). CDR3 size: 14 residues. From germline, CDR1 is MNHEY and CDR2 SMNVEV (reference sequence). The V and J ends lost 1 base and 5 bases respectively, with 9 bases between them. CDR3 loop: CASSLYQGNNEQFF. CDR3 sequence (DNA): TGTGCCAGCAGTTTATATCAGGGGAACAATGAGCAGTTCTTC.

The chain uses TRBV28 and TRBJ2-3; no reliable D call. Trimming left V 5 bases short and J 0 bases short, with 9 bases between. Germline values: CDR1 MDHEN, CDR2 SYDVKM. The CDR3 runs to 14 residues. The CDR3 sequence: CASSPPYSTDTQYF. In DNA, the CDR3 is TGTGCCAGCAGTCCACCCTACAGCACAGATACGCAGTATTTT. Using reference TRBV28 and TRBJ2-3 for the parts outside the CDR3, the full variable domain is DVKVTQSSRYLVKRTGEKVFLECVQDMDHENMFWYRQDPGLGLRLIYFSYDVKMKEKGDIPEGYSVSREKKERFSLILESASTNQTSMYLCASSPPYSTDTQYFGPGTRLTVL.

The chain links TRBV7-4 to TRBJ2-7; possibly TRBD2 for D (5 bases). CDR3 size: 12 residues. CDR1 is SGHVT and CDR2 is SQSDAQ in the germline V gene. V was shortened by 5 bases and J by 3 bases, with 8 bases between the two germline ends. Here the CDR3 DNA reads TGTGCCAGCAGCGCGGCGGGCTACGAGCAGTACTTC. Translating gives CASSAAGYEQYF.

DNA for the CDR3: TGCGCCAGCAGGCGGGACAGCAACTATGGCTACACCTTC. Protein: CASRRDSNYGYTF. The rearrangement uses TRBV5-1 and TRBJ1-2; 7 bases line up with TRBD1. The CDR3 covers 13 residues. CDR1 and CDR2 (germline): SGHRS, YFSETQ. The V and J ends lost 5 bases and 2 bases, in that order; junction bases with no gene match: 3. Filled out from reference TRBV5-1 and TRBJ1-2, the complete variable domain reads KAGVTQTPRYLIKTRGQQVTLSCSPISGHRSVSWYQQTPGQGLQFLFEYFSETQRNKGNFPGRFSGRQFSNSRSEMNVSTLELGDSALYLCASRRDSNYGYTFGSGTRLTVV.